The 23 T cell receptor beta chains below all came from one sample that was sequenced in a study of T cell responses to AZD1222 COVID-19 vaccine (TCRdb year 2021). Read against the paper, the sample's time point label means: baseline before first vaccination. The library relied on the immunoSEQ multiplex PCR assay. Not all clones reach the TCRdb copy of this immuneACCESS table, which keeps in-frame sequences only. Checked studies attribute under half of the gap to unresolved V genes and leave the rest unexplained. The sample includes approximately 190,000 clones, with almost 95% observed a single time. 9.2% of the sample is taken by the ten largest. The sample in question was peripheral blood, obtained on day 0 of AZD1222 vaccination. All receptors derive from an adult in good health.

This chain uses TRBV20-1 with TRBJ2-5; D remains ambiguous. The CDR3 is made up of 15 amino acids. Germline values: CDR1 DFQATT, CDR2 SNEGSKA (reference sequence). V lost 3 bases and J lost 2, with 16 bases in between. The CDR3 loop reads CSASTLPNAQETQYF. CDR3 sequence (DNA): TGCAGTGCTAGTACCCTCCCAAATGCGCAAGAGACCCAGTACTTC.

The chain couples TRBV27 to TRBJ1-5; 9 nucleotides align to TRBD1. The CDR3 runs to 14 residues. Germline-derived CDR1 and CDR2 are MNHEY and SMNVEV (reference sequence). The junction had 11 bases not matched to a gene; V was cut back by 5 bases and J by 12 bases. The DNA of the CDR3 is TGTGCCAGCAGTCCAACCGGGACAGGGACCAACCAGCATTTT. Residues: CASSPTGTGTNQHF.

The rearrangement links TRBV7-9 to TRBJ1-4; 9 nucleotides match TRBD1. This CDR3 has 14 amino acids. The ends lost 0 bases at V and 11 bases at J; junction bases unmatched: 4. Per germline, CDR1 SEHNR and CDR2 FQNEAQ (reference sequence). CDR3 coding DNA: TGTGCCAGCAGCTTAGCTGGGACAGGGACTAAACTGTTTTTT. Translation gives CASSLAGTGTKLFF. The full variable domain, with the rest looked up from reference TRBV7-9 and TRBJ1-4, is DTGVSQNPRHKITKRGQNVTFRCDPISEHNRLYWYRQTLGQGPEFLTYFQNEAQLEKSRLLSDRFSAERPKGSFSTLEIQRTEQGDSAMYLCASSLAGTGTKLFFGSGTQLSVL.

The chain employs TRBV11-2 and TRBJ2-1; TRBD2 agrees at 7 bases. The CDR3 runs to 17 residues. CDR1 is SGHAT and CDR2 is FQNNGV in the germline V gene. V dropped 2 bases and J dropped 4; count of bases not matched to a gene: 11. This CDR3 reads CASSLKGAGLGYNEQFF. Here the CDR3 DNA reads TGTGCCAGCAGCTTAAAGGGTGCCGGACTAGGTTACAATGAGCAGTTCTTC.

A single count supports this clone. The V and J genes are TRBV27 and TRBJ1-4; unclear D gene. CDR1 is MNHEY and CDR2 is SMNVEV in the germline V gene (reference sequence). V was clipped by 4 bases and J by 0 bases, with 9 bases between them. CDR3 length: 15 residues. CDR3 nucleotide sequence: TGTGCCAGCAGTTCCCCCTCGGCAACTAATGAAAAACTGTTTTTT. Protein sequence: CASSSPSATNEKLFF.

The rearrangement uses TRBV5-1 and TRBJ2-7, with D possibly TRBD1 on 6 matching bases. Germline V gene sequence: CDR1 SGHRS, CDR2 YFSETQ. V lost 4 bases and J lost 2, with 10 bases in between. The CDR3 loop spans 13 amino acids. The CDR3 DNA reads TGCGCCAGCAGCATGACAGGAACCTACGAGCAGTACTTC. Amino acids: CASSMTGTYEQYF.

The chain employs TRBV7-3 and TRBJ1-1; a weak D match, TRBD1 (5 bases). CDR3 length equals 14 residues. In germline, CDR1 is SGHTA, CDR2 FQGTGA. The ends were cut back, 5 bases at V and 3 bases at J, with 13 bases in the middle. The CDR3 coding sequence is TGTGCCAGCAGCGTCTCGACAGCTGACACTGAAGCTTTCTTT. Translating it yields CASSVSTADTEAFF.

V usage is TRBV12-3 or TRBV12-4 and J usage is TRBJ2-7; D not resolved. The CDR3 contains 13 residues. V was cut by 4 bases and J by 0 bases, with 7 bases left in between. The CDR3 loop reads CASSYGSSYEQYF. The CDR3 coding sequence is TGTGCCAGCAGTTACGGAAGCTCCTACGAGCAGTACTTC.

The rearrangement links TRBV5-1 to TRBJ2-3; perhaps TRBD2 as D (5 bases). Germline V lookup: CDR1 SGHRS, CDR2 YFSETQ. This CDR3 has 15 residues. The V gene lost 1 base and the J gene lost 2 bases, with 11 bases spanning the gap. The CDR3 is CASSLSSGHTDTQYF. CDR3 DNA: TGCGCCAGCAGCTTGTCGAGCGGCCACACAGATACGCAGTATTTT.

The CDR3 DNA is TGTGCCAGCAGCCAAGATCAAGGGGTGGGGAAGGACGAGCAGTACTTC. Its translation is CASSQDQGVGKDEQYF. This chain links TRBV14 with TRBJ2-7, with D perhaps TRBD1 (5 bases). Germline lookup yields CDR1 SGHDN and CDR2 FVKESK. V lost 0 bases and J 5 bases, leaving 17 bases between the germline ends. CDR3 length: 16 residues.

The chain combines TRBV5-1 with TRBJ1-6; tentatively, D is TRBD1 (5 bases). Trimming removed 1 base from V and 7 bases from J, with 9 bases in between. The CDR3 loop spans 14 amino acids. The V gene's germline CDR1 is SGHRS and CDR2 YFSETQ. CDR3 sequence reads: CASSLTGSNSPLHF. As DNA, the CDR3 is TGCGCCAGCAGCTTGACAGGTTCCAATTCACCCCTCCACTTT.

This rearrangement joins TRBV27 to TRBJ1-2, with TRBD1 matching over 9 bases. The V gene's germline CDR1 is MNHEY and CDR2 SMNVEV (reference sequence). V dropped 4 bases and J dropped 8; count of bases not matched to a gene: 5. CDR3 size: 13 residues. CDR3 residues: CASSSQGARGYTF. The CDR3 DNA reads TGTGCCAGCAGTTCACAGGGGGCGCGGGGCTACACCTTC.

The rearrangement joins TRBV28 to TRBJ1-3; TRBD1 is a possible D gene (5 bases). Germline values: CDR1 MDHEN, CDR2 SYDVKM. The V gene lost 2 bases and the J gene lost 4 bases, with 12 bases spanning the gap. The CDR3 loop spans 15 amino acids. CDR3: CASSLGGLEGNTIYF. CDR3 DNA: TGTGCCAGCAGTTTAGGGGGACTCGAAGGAAACACCATATATTTT.

This clone was observed a single time. The chain has TRBV20-1 and TRBJ1-1; 7 bases are shared with TRBD1. CDR1 is DFQATT, CDR2 SNEGSKA, per germline (reference sequence). V was clipped by 3 bases and J by 4 bases; unmatched bases: 8. CDR3 size: 14 residues. As DNA, the CDR3 is TGCAGTGCTAGTGACGGGACAGTAATCACTGAAGCTTTCTTT. The encoded protein is CSASDGTVITEAFF.

The CDR3 region is CASGSVKNTEAFF. Here the CDR3 DNA reads TGTGCCAGTGGATCGGTTAAGAACACTGAAGCTTTCTTT. V gene TRBV19 combines with J gene TRBJ1-1; D is ambiguous. Germline V gene lookup returns CDR1 LNHDA and CDR2 SQIVND (reference sequence). V shed 8 bases and J shed 1 base, with 11 bases lying between them. CDR3 length equals 13 residues.

The chain links TRBV5-4 to TRBJ1-4; tentative D call: TRBD1 (5 bases). This CDR3 is built from 13 residues. The germline V gene has CDR1 SGHNT and CDR2 YYREEE (reference sequence). V was cut by 9 bases and J by 8 bases, with 17 bases left in between. The CDR3 coding sequence is TGTGCCACCGCCCGGGACCAGAAGGAAAAACTGTTTTTT. Encoded protein: CATARDQKEKLFF.

This sequence joins TRBV30 and TRBJ1-6; 11 positions match TRBD1. The germline CDR1 and CDR2 sequences are GTSNPN and SVGIG (reference sequence). Trimming at V came to 8 bases and at J to 5 bases, leaving 14 bases not matched to a gene. This CDR3 contains 17 residues. DNA for the CDR3: TGTGCCGCCAGCTCGAGGACAGGGGGCTTTCATAATTCACCCCTCCACTTT. Protein sequence: CAASSRTGGFHNSPLHF.

V gene TRBV4-2 combines with J gene TRBJ1-5, with D perhaps matching TRBD1 (5 bases). The ends were cut back, 1 base at V and 3 bases at J, with 7 bases in the middle. This CDR3 is built from 14 residues. Germline loops: CDR1 LGHNA, CDR2 YNFKEQ. The CDR3 coding sequence is TGTGCCAGCAGCCAAGGACAGACCAATCAGCCCCAGCATTTT. Amino acids: CASSQGQTNQPQHF.

J is TRBJ1-3 and V is TRBV6-5; D not resolved. The V gene lost 6 bases and the J gene lost 2 bases, with 11 bases spanning the gap. CDR3 length: 14 residues. Germline CDR1 is MNHEY and CDR2 is SVGAGI. The CDR3 DNA follows: TGTGCCAGCAGCCCACCCCCTCCTGGAAACACCATATATTTT. This translates into CASSPPPPGNTIYF.

The chain employs TRBV29-1 and TRBJ2-1; 9 bases fit TRBD1. Germline lookup yields CDR1 SQVTM and CDR2 ANQGSEA. The J segment lost 2 bases and the V segment lost 3 bases, leaving 5 bases of the junction unmatched. The CDR3 is made up of 15 amino acids. CDR3 protein: CSVDGDRATYNEQFF. CDR3 DNA sequence: TGCAGCGTTGACGGGGACAGGGCTACCTACAATGAGCAGTTCTTC.

The rearrangement joins TRBV6-5 to TRBJ1-2; D gene unclear. CDR1 and CDR2 (germline): MNHEY, SVGAGI. The V end was cut by 7 bases, the J end by 4 bases, with 16 bases between. The length of the CDR3 is 14 residues. The CDR3: CASNNANGIYGYTF. Written as DNA, the CDR3 is TGTGCCAGCAACAACGCTAACGGAATCTATGGCTACACCTTC.

CDR3 DNA sequence: TGTGCCAGCAGAAAAGGCAGGGCAGATGGCTACACCTTC. Encoded protein: CASRKGRADGYTF. The V and J genes are TRBV21-1 and TRBJ1-2; the table's TRBD1 call for D was not verified on the DNA. TRBV21-1 is recorded as a pseudogene. The CDR3 is 13 residues long.

The chain couples TRBV19 to TRBJ2-1; unclear D gene. This CDR3 has 17 residues. The germline V and J ends were trimmed by 6 bases and 4 bases, with 22 bases remaining between them. The germline V gene has CDR1 LNHDA and CDR2 SQIVND (reference sequence). The CDR3 coding sequence is TGTGCCAGTAGCCTGTCCCCCCTCTCCACGGCTTACAATGAGCAGTTCTTC. Residues: CASSLSPLSTAYNEQFF. Complete variable domain (other parts from reference TRBV19 and TRBJ2-1): DGGITQSPKYLFRKEGQNVTLSCEQNLNHDAMYWYRQDPGQGLRLIYYSQIVNDFQKGDIAEGYSVSREKKESFPLTVTSAQKNPTAFYLCASSLSPLSTAYNEQFFGPGTRLTVL.